The rows below give T cell receptor beta chains drawn from one sample of a study of tumour-infiltrating T cells in Burkitt lymphoma. Produced via immunoSEQ multiplex PCR; TCRdb's table is partial and in-frame only. Here the sample spans 2,500 to 3,000 clones, around 82% being singletons. The source material was tumor tissue. These receptors all stem from a human donor with diffuse large B-cell lymphoma. The CDR3 runs from the conserved cysteine through the conserved F or W. The order of the fields is clone size, V gene, D gene, J gene, CDR3 DNA, CDR3 protein. A D gene is named only where the DNA matches it firmly. A row's size may be missing; if present it is once, few, many or a size class.

abundance: NA
v_gene: TRBV29-1
d_gene: TRBD1
j_gene: TRBJ1-2
CDR3nt: TGCAGCGTTGCCTTGGACAGGGAGTATGGCTACACCTTC
CDR3aa: CSVALDREYGYTF

abundance: NA
v_gene: TRBV9
d_gene: TRBD1
j_gene: TRBJ1-1
CDR3nt: TGTGTCAGCAGGTCTGACAGGGAGGGGATAGGCACTGAAGCTTTCTTT
CDR3aa: CVSRSDREGIGTEAFF

abundance: NA
v_gene: TRBV11-1
d_gene: TRBD1
j_gene: TRBJ1-1
CDR3nt: TGTGCCAGCAGCTTGGGACAGGGCGGGAGATTGAACACTGAAGCTTTCTTT
CDR3aa: CASSLGQGGRLNTEAFF

abundance: once
v_gene: TRBV6-1
d_gene: NA
j_gene: TRBJ1-1
CDR3nt: TGTGCCAGCAGTGAGGGGAGGGTGACTGAAGCTTTCTTT
CDR3aa: CASSEGRVTEAFF

abundance: NA
v_gene: TRBV29-1
d_gene: NA
j_gene: TRBJ2-1
CDR3nt: TGCAGCGTTGGTCGCTCGGAAGGAGAGCAGTTCTTC
CDR3aa: CSVGRSEGEQFF

abundance: NA
v_gene: TRBV9
d_gene: NA
j_gene: TRBJ1-3
CDR3nt: TGTGCCAGCAGCCACAGGCCTGACTCTGGAAACACCATATATTTT
CDR3aa: CASSHRPDSGNTIYF

abundance: NA
v_gene: TRBV18
d_gene: NA
j_gene: TRBJ1-4
CDR3nt: TGTGCCAGCTCACCCCCGTCATCAACGGTAAAACTGTTTTTT
CDR3aa: CASSPPSSTVKLFF

abundance: NA
v_gene: TRBV4-3
d_gene: NA
j_gene: TRBJ2-2
CDR3nt: TGCGCCAGCAGCCAAGACTGGACCGGGACGATTAACACCGGGGAGCTGTTTTTT
CDR3aa: CASSQDWTGTINTGELFF

abundance: NA
v_gene: TRBV6-1
d_gene: TRBD1
j_gene: TRBJ2-7
CDR3nt: TGTGCCAGCAAGCAGACAGGGATCTCCTACGAGCAGTACTTC
CDR3aa: CASKQTGISYEQYF

abundance: NA
v_gene: TRBV27
d_gene: TRBD1
j_gene: TRBJ1-5
CDR3nt: TGTGCCAGCCAGGGGGTTGGGAGGAATCAGCCCCAGCATTTT
CDR3aa: CASQGVGRNQPQHF

abundance: NA
v_gene: TRBV7-7
d_gene: NA
j_gene: TRBJ2-6
CDR3nt: TGTGCCAGCAGCAAACTCGTTAAGCCACAAAGTCGGGCCAACGTCCTGACTTTC
CDR3aa: CASSKLVKPQSRANVLTF

abundance: NA
v_gene: TRBV5-4
d_gene: TRBD2
j_gene: TRBJ2-1
CDR3nt: TGTGCCAGCAGCTTGGTTGGGACTAGCGTTAATGAGCAGTTCTTC
CDR3aa: CASSLVGTSVNEQFF